The entry below describes one TCR beta chain. The germline V gene encodes CDR1 MNHEY and CDR2 SMNVEV (reference sequence). J lost 0 bases, V lost 5 bases, and 12 bases had no gene match. The CDR3 is 19 amino acids. The data are from a study of blood T cell repertoires in COVID-19. The participants were between roughly 18 and 89 years old and came from 24 US areas. For recovered donors of Cohort 3, there were two negative PCRs, clearance, or symptom resolution. Original processing notes: For nucleated cells, counts were estimated from reference gene primer amplification. The protocol was immunoSEQ multiplex PCR, while the TCRdb copy is restricted to in-frame clones and leaves out a portion. V, J and clone size are taken as reported in that table, and D and trimming were inferred from the DNA itself. The sample records 150,000 to 200,000 clones, roughly 90% being singletons.

The specimen was PBMCs or T cells enriched from blood (not recorded which). The V and J genes are TRBV27 and TRBJ2-7; 14 positions match TRBD2. This clonotype was sampled from a woman between 18 and 30 years old who had recovered from COVID-19. The DNA of the CDR3 is TGTGCCAGCAGTACAGGACTGGGGACTAGCGGGAGTCACTCCTACGAGCAGTACTTC. This sequence encodes CASSTGLGTSGSHSYEQYF.